Listed below are T cell receptor beta chains from one sample, sequenced in a study of T cell repertoires in cytomegalovirus infection. TCRdb called the reads again in MiXCR, with one record for every CDR3 protein. Of fewer than 550,000 distinct CDR3 sequences in the sample, under 40% are singletons; the top ten hold roughly 15%. Input material: PBMCs. The receptors were gathered from a human donor in good health (CMV status not recorded). Some clones in this sample may be carry-over from other donors' samples. Each CDR3 is given with its conserved first and last residue. A D gene is named only where the DNA matches it firmly. Clone size is stated in some rows and not others, as once, few, many or a class when expanded.

d_call j_call clone_size v_call cdr3_nt cdr3_aa
NA TRBJ2-2 NA TRBV11-2 TGTGCCAGCAGCATAGACGGTCCCGGGGAGCTGTTTTTT CASSIDGPGELFF
TRBD1 TRBJ2-2 NA TRBV4-1 TGCGCCAGCAGCCAAGACCCGACAGGGCTCACCGGGGAGCTGTTTTTT CASSQDPTGLTGELFF
NA TRBJ1-4 NA TRBV7-9 TGTGCCAGCAGCTTAGTCGCGACAGTGCCTAATGAAAAACTGTTTTTT CASSLVATVPNEKLFF
NA TRBJ2-3 NA TRBV6-8 TGTGCCAGCAGCATTTATGTGAACACAGATACGCAGTATTTT CASSIYVNTDTQYF
NA TRBJ2-7 many TRBV7-2 TGTGCCAGCAGCTTAGCTTACGAGTCCGGATACGAGCAGTACTTC CASSLAYESGYEQYF
NA TRBJ1-1 NA TRBV7-2 TGTGCCAGCAGCACACATCCGGGTTTGAACACTGAAGATTTCTTT CASSTHPGLNTEDFF
NA TRBJ2-5 NA TRBV23-1 TGCGCCAGCGGCCATATACGGGGGCCCTTGTACCAAGAGACCCAGTACTTC CASGHIRGPLYQETQYF
TRBD1 TRBJ1-2 once TRBV15 TGTGCCACCAGCAGGCCGGACAGGGGGTTTGGCTACACCTTC CATSRPDRGFGYTF
NA TRBJ2-1 few TRBV5-6 TGTGCCAGCAGCTCCAACAAGGGGTTCTACAATGAGCAGTTCTTC CASSSNKGFYNEQFF
TRBD1 TRBJ1-1 NA TRBV7-2 TGTGCCAGCAGCTTAGTCGGGGGACAGATGAACACTGAAGCTTTCTTT CASSLVGGQMNTEAFF
NA TRBJ1-1 many TRBV7-2 TGTGCCAGCAGCATAGGGCCCTATGGGAGCACTGAAGCTTTCTTT CASSIGPYGSTEAFF
NA TRBJ2-5 NA TRBV7-2 TGTGCCAGCAGCCCCCGGAGGGGCGTAGAGACCCAGTACTTC CASSPRRGVETQYF
NA TRBJ2-1 NA TRBV19 TGTGCCAGTAGTATCCGAGGGGGACGGGCGGATGAGCAGTTCTTC CASSIRGGRADEQFF
NA TRBJ1-4 once TRBV7-9 TGTTCCAGCAGCCCGGACGGACCTCCTAATGAAAAACTTTTTTTT CSSSPDGPPNEKLFF
NA TRBJ2-7 few TRBV5-4 TGTGCCAGCAGCTTGGAAACCCCCTACGAGCAGTACTTC CASSLETPYEQYF
TRBD2 TRBJ2-3 many TRBV7-2 TGTGCCAGCAGCTCCGGGACTAGCGGGGGGAGGACAGATACGCAGTATTTT CASSSGTSGGRTDTQYF
NA TRBJ2-3 NA TRBV12-3/TRBV12-4 TGTGCCAGCAGTCAAGATGGGACGACTCCAGATACGCAGTATTTT CASSQDGTTPDTQYF
NA TRBJ2-5 many TRBV12-3/TRBV12-4 TGTGCCAGCAGTTTTGGCCCGGGAGCGAAAGAGACCCAGTACTTC CASSFGPGAKETQYF
TRBD1 TRBJ1-4 few TRBV7-9 TGTGCCAGCAGCCCCAGCGGCAGGGGGCATGAAAAACTGTTTTTT CASSPSGRGHEKLFF
NA TRBJ2-1 NA TRBV12-3/TRBV12-4 TGTGCCAGCAGTTTGAAGAGGGCCCTCTACAATGAGCAGTTCTTC CASSLKRALYNEQFF
NA TRBJ2-3 few TRBV24-1 TGTGCCACCAGTGATTTAGGGGACCTCACAGATACGCAGTATTTT CATSDLGDLTDTQYF
NA TRBJ1-5 few TRBV10-3 TGTGCCATCAGGGCGGACAACCTCTTTCATCAGCCCCAGCATTTT CAIRADNLFHQPQHF
NA TRBJ1-1 NA TRBV6-6 TGTGCCAGCAGTGACCTTGCACAGGGCGACTTTTTGAACACTGAAGCTTTCTTT CASSDLAQGDFLNTEAFF
NA TRBJ1-1 few TRBV12-3/TRBV12-4 TGTGCCAGCAGGGCAGGTTTCGCCAGGGCTGAAGCTTTCTTT CASRAGFARAEAFF
NA TRBJ1-1 NA TRBV6-1 TGTGCCAGCTTCGGAGTGAACACTGAAGCTTTCTTT CASFGVNTEAFF
NA TRBJ1-1 NA TRBV14 TGTGCCAGCAGCCAACAAGATGACCCGACAGAGAGCCGAATGAACACTGAAGCTTTCTTT CASSQQDDPTESRMNTEAFF
TRBD2 TRBJ2-1 many TRBV7-8 TGTGCCAGCAGCCAAGGGACTAGCTATGAGCAGTTCTTC CASSQGTSYEQFF
NA TRBJ2-5 many TRBV28 TGTGCCAGCAGTTTTGATAATGGGCGAGAAGAGACCCAGTACTTC CASSFDNGREETQYF
NA TRBJ1-1 few TRBV2 TGTGCCAGCAGCGCTGGTGGCAGGGGAGGAAGGTACATTGAAGCTTTCTTT CASSAGGRGGRYIEAFF
NA TRBJ2-1 NA TRBV10-2 TGCGCCACCGGGGGAGCGAAAAGGAGCTCCTACAATGAGCAGTTCTTC CATGGAKRSSYNEQFF
NA TRBJ2-3 NA TRBV7-9 TGTGCCAGCAGCCCAGGTCGCTCCTTTCGCACAGATACGCAGTATTTT CASSPGRSFRTDTQYF
NA TRBJ2-7 few TRBV7-2 TGTGCCAGCAGCCTACGAGGGTCCGGCTTCCCCTACGAGCAGTACTTC CASSLRGSGFPYEQYF